The TCR beta chain described here comes from a study of CD8+CD57+ T cells in acquired aplastic anemia. Study summary: Sorting CD4+ and CD8+ cells gave DNA averaging 3.2 ug.

TCR beta VDJ and CDR3 profiles were obtained from a genomic DNA template. TCRdb independently ran MiXCR on the reads; one entry per CDR3 protein. The table records 150,000 to 200,000 distinct CDR3 sequences, roughly 50% of them present only once. The germline gives CDR1 SGHVS, CDR2 FQNEAQ. This CDR3 is built from 14 residues. V shed 5 bases, J shed 5 bases, and the junction held 8 bases outside the gene matches. Previously, flow cytometry had revealed CD8+CD57+ cell expansion in the patients chosen for sequencing. This clonotype was detected ten times or more. Material: sorted CD4+, CD8+, or CD8+CD57+ T cells (not recorded which) from PBMCs. The receptor comes from a human donor with aplastic anemia. The chain links TRBV7-8 to TRBJ2-5, with 7 bases fitting TRBD1. The CDR3 region is CASSPTGSSETQYF. CDR3 nucleotides: TGTGCCAGCAGCCCGACAGGGTCCAGCGAGACCCAGTACTTC.